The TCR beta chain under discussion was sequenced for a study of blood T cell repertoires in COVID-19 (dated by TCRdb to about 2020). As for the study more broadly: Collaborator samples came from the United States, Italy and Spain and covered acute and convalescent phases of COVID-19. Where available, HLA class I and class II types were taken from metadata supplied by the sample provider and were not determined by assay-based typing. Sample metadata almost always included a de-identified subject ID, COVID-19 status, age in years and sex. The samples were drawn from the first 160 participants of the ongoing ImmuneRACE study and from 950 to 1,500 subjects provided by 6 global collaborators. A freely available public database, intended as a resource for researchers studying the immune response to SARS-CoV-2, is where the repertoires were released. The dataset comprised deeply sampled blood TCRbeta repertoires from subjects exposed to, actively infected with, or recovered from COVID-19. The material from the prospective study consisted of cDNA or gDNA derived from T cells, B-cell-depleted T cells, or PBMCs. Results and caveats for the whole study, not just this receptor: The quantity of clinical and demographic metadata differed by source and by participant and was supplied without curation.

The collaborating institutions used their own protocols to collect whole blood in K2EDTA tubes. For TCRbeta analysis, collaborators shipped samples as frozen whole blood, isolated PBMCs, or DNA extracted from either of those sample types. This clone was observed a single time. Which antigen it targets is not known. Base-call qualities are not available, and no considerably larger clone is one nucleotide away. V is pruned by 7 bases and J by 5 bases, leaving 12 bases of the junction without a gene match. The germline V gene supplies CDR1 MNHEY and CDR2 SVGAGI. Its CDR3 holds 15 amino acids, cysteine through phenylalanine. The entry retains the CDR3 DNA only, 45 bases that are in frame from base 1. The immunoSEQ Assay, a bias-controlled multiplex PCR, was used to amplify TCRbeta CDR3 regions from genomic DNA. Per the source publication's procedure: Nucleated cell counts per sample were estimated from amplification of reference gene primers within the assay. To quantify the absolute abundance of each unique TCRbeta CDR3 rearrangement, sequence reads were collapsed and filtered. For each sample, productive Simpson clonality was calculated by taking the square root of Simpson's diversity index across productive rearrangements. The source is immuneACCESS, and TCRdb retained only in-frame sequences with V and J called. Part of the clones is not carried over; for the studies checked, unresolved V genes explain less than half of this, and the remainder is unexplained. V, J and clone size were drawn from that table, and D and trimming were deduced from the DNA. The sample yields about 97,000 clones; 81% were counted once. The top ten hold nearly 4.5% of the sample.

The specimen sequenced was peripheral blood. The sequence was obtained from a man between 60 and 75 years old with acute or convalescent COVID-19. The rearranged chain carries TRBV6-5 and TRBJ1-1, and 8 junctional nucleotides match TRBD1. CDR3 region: CASTRYGQGGTEAFF. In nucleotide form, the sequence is TGTGCCAGCACCAGGTACGGACAGGGTGGGACTGAAGCTTTCTTT.